Below are 21 T cell receptor beta chains sequenced from a single sample in a study of T-cell reconstitution after alpha-beta-depleted transplantation in children. The library targeted TCRbeta and was prepared with unique molecular identifiers. TCRdb analysed the PCR reads with MiXCR anew, one entry per CDR3 protein. Seen here are about 110,000 distinct CDR3 sequences, approximately 6.4% observed once, and the top ten hold 23%. The sample was PBMCs, mostly from graft donor cells, taken 360 days after TCRalphabeta/CD19-depleted stem cell transplant. The source of these receptors is a male patient between 2 and 10 years old who had a stem cell transplant for acute lymphoblastic leukemia, so the T cells may come from the graft donor.

This clonotype was seen many times. This chain connects TRBV27 to TRBJ2-1; no clear D. The CDR3 spans 14 residues. CDR1 and CDR2 from the germline V gene are MNHEY and SMNVEV (reference sequence). Trimming cost V 5 bases and J 2 bases, with 10 bases left between them. CDR3: CASSASGPYNEQFF. CDR3 DNA sequence: TGTGCCAGCAGTGCTAGTGGTCCCTACAATGAGCAGTTCTTC.

There are a few counts of this clonotype. The chain joins TRBV15 to TRBJ2-7; D might be TRBD2 (6 bases). Germline V lookup: CDR1 LNHNV, CDR2 YYDKDF (reference sequence). Trimming pared 5 bases from V and 1 base from J, leaving 9 bases between. The CDR3 is 13 residues long. The CDR3 protein is CATSLGGSYEQYF. The CDR3 DNA is TGTGCCACCAGCCTGGGGGGTTCCTACGAGCAGTACTTC.

There are many counts of this clonotype. The V gene is TRBV12-3 or TRBV12-4, the J gene TRBJ2-7; tentative D call: TRBD1 (5 bases). The ends were cut back, 2 bases at V and 3 bases at J, with 8 bases in the middle. CDR3 size: 13 residues. The DNA of the CDR3 is TGTGCCAGCAGTTTAAGGACAAACTACGAGCAGTACTTC. This gives the protein CASSLRTNYEQYF.

This clonotype was observed many times. The CDR3 sequence: CASSPLGNEQYF. The CDR3 coding sequence is TGTGCCAGCAGCCCTTTAGGGAACGAGCAGTACTTC. The chain recombines TRBV7-6 with TRBJ2-7; D remains ambiguous. Germline CDR1 reads SGHVS; CDR2 reads FNYEAQ. The CDR3 covers 12 residues. Trimming shortened V by 5 bases and J by 5 bases, and 10 bases separated the two germline ends.

At least ten counts were recorded for this clonotype. The CDR3 DNA reads as TGTGCCAGCAGCCCCGGGACAGGGGTTTTTCGGTCCTACGAGCAGTACTTC. As protein: CASSPGTGVFRSYEQYF. The rearrangement links TRBV7-2 to TRBJ2-7; 10 nucleotides agree with TRBD1. CDR3 size: 17 residues. With V trimmed by 5 bases and J by 1 base, 11 bases remained unmatched. The V gene's germline CDR1 is SGHTA and CDR2 FQGNSA. Full variable domain (outside the CDR3, taken from reference TRBV7-2 and TRBJ2-7): GAGVSQSPSNKVTEKGKDVELRCDPISGHTALYWYRQSLGQGLEFLIYFQGNSAPDKSGLPSDRFSAERTGGSVSTLTIQRTQQEDSAVYLCASSPGTGVFRSYEQYFGPGTRLTVT.

This clonotype was counted at least ten times. The chain joins TRBV27 to TRBJ2-2; D is perhaps TRBD1 (6 bases). V was trimmed by 5 bases and J by 0 bases, leaving 10 bases between them. CDR1 is MNHEY, CDR2 SMNVEV, per germline (reference sequence). This CDR3 is 15 amino acids long. DNA for the CDR3: TGTGCCAGCAGTATTCGACAGGCGAACACCGGGGAGCTGTTTTTT. Protein: CASSIRQANTGELFF.

This clonotype was detected ten times or more. The J gene is TRBJ2-5, the V gene TRBV27; 11 bases line up with TRBD1. The V gene's germline CDR1 is MNHEY and CDR2 SMNVEV (reference sequence). Trimming at V came to 4 bases and at J to 5 bases, leaving 6 bases not matched to a gene. This CDR3 is 15 amino acids long. CDR3 region: CASSSDRGRGETQYF. CDR3 nucleotide sequence: TGTGCCAGCAGTTCGGACAGGGGGCGAGGGGAGACCCAGTACTTC.

This sequence joins TRBV20-1 and TRBJ1-5; no clear D gene. Per the germline V gene, CDR1 is DFQATT and CDR2 is SNEGSKA (reference sequence). V was pared by 0 bases and J by 0 bases, with 12 bases between. The CDR3 has 16 residues. CDR3 residues: CSARDLSGFSNQPQHF. The DNA of the CDR3 is TGCAGTGCTAGAGATCTTTCCGGATTTAGCAATCAGCCCCAGCATTTT.

A remark on this clonotype: A much larger clone differs by one base, so this may be a read error. This chain connects TRBV9 to TRBJ2-2; D is unclear. V was shortened by 3 bases and J by 0 bases, with 0 bases between the two germline ends. Germline CDR1 and CDR2: SGDLS and YYNGEE. This CDR3 is 12 amino acids long. The DNA for the CDR3 is TGTGCCAGCAGCGCGAACACCGGGGAGCTGTTTTTT. Translation gives CASSANTGELFF.

This clonotype appeared many times. The chain joins TRBV2 to TRBJ2-1, with D perhaps TRBD1 or TRBD2 (7 bases each). Deletions cut 5 bases from V and 15 bases from J, with 20 bases between. The CDR3 contains 13 residues. From germline, CDR1 is SNHLY and CDR2 FYNNEI. CDR3 loop: CASSKRGREYLFF. The DNA for the CDR3 is TGTGCCAGCAGTAAGAGGGGGCGGGAGTATCTGTTCTTC.

As to this clonotype: Just one base apart from a much larger clone, this may be a read error. V usage is TRBV2 and J usage is TRBJ2-2; D remains unclear. The CDR3 is made up of 12 amino acids. The V and J ends lost 11 bases and 1 base respectively, with 8 bases between them. The V gene's germline CDR1 is SNHLY and CDR2 FYNNEI. CDR3 nucleotides: TGTGCCCATACCGGGAACACCGGGGAGCTGTTTTTT. This codes for CAHTGNTGELFF. The variable domain in full, with the rest retrieved from reference TRBV2 and TRBJ2-2, is EPEVTQTPSHQVTQMGQEVILRCVPISNHLYFYWYRQILGQKVEFLVSFYNNEISEKSEIFDDQFSVERPDGSNFTLKIRSTKLEDSAMYFCAHTGNTGELFFGEGSRLTVL.

This clonotype was detected ten times or more. The chain uses TRBV7-9 and TRBJ2-7; 8 bases are a match to TRBD1. The CDR3 length is 15 residues. Germline V gene lookup returns CDR1 SEHNR and CDR2 FQNEAQ (reference sequence). V lost 2 bases to trimming and J lost 2 bases; unmatched junction nucleotides: 5. This CDR3 reads CASSLRDRGPYEQYF. CDR3 nucleotide sequence: TGTGCCAGCAGCTTACGAGACAGGGGCCCCTACGAGCAGTACTTC.

The table lists this clonotype with a few counts. The chain employs TRBV7-9 and TRBJ2-3; 9 positions agree with TRBD2. This CDR3 is built from 17 residues. V gave up 1 base and J gave up 4 bases; unmatched junction bases: 9. CDR1 and CDR2 from the germline V gene are SEHNR and FQNEAQ (reference sequence). The CDR3 here is CASSLVRGRAGSDTQYF. The CDR3 DNA follows: TGTGCCAGCAGCTTAGTTCGCGGGAGGGCCGGGTCAGATACGCAGTATTTT.

This clonotype was detected a few times. V and J are TRBV25-1 and TRBJ1-1, with D unresolved. V was cut by 6 bases and J by 6 bases, with 11 bases left in between. Germline-derived CDR1 and CDR2 are MGHDK and SYGVNS. The CDR3 totals 12 residues. CDR3 loop: CASRSPYAEAFF. DNA for the CDR3: TGTGCCAGCAGAAGCCCTTATGCTGAAGCTTTCTTT.

This clonotype came up many times. The chain employs TRBV7-2 and TRBJ2-7; D may be TRBD1 (6 bases). Germline loops: CDR1 SGHTA, CDR2 FQGNSA. Trimming shortened V by 3 bases and J by 3 bases, and 15 bases separated the two germline ends. The CDR3 has 15 amino acids. CDR3 loop: CASSFDRPRYYEQYF. The CDR3 DNA is TGTGCCAGCAGCTTTGACAGGCCTCGTTACTACGAGCAGTACTTC.

The V call is TRBV14, the J call TRBJ2-2, with 8 positions matching TRBD1. The CDR3 consists of 16 residues. V dropped 2 bases and J dropped 5; count of bases not matched to a gene: 7. Looked up from germline, CDR1 is SGHDN and CDR2 is FVKESK. Here the CDR3 reads CASSQRARGLTGELFF. CDR3 nucleotides: TGTGCCAGCAGCCAACGGGCCAGGGGGCTGACCGGGGAGCTGTTTTTT.

A note on this clonotype: It may be a read error: a sequence one base away is much more abundant. This chain joins TRBV7-8 and TRBJ2-2, with a weak D call TRBD1 (6 bases). CDR1 and CDR2 (germline): SGHVS, FQNEAQ. V was shortened by 1 base and J by 1 base, with 10 bases between the two germline ends. This CDR3 contains 16 residues. The DNA for the CDR3 is TGTGCCAGCAGCTTAGAGGGACACCTGAACACCGGGGAGCTGTTTTTT. Protein sequence: CASSLEGHLNTGELFF.

The chain uses TRBV9 and TRBJ2-3; 8 positions match TRBD2. The CDR3 totals 15 residues. Germline V gene data show CDR1 as SGDLS and CDR2 as YYNGEE. Trimming took 2 bases from V and 3 from J; bases not matched to a gene: 5. In DNA, the CDR3 is TGTGCCAGCAGCGTCCCAACTAGCGGAACAGATACGCAGTATTTT. This codes for CASSVPTSGTDTQYF.

This clonotype was recorded at least ten times. The rearrangement joins TRBV9 to TRBJ2-7; possible D gene TRBD1, 5 bases. Germline loops: CDR1 SGDLS, CDR2 YYNGEE. Deletions cut 4 bases from V and 5 bases from J, with 19 bases between. The CDR3 has 15 residues. The CDR3 loop reads CASSPSGQVNHEQYF. The CDR3 nucleotides read TGTGCCAGCAGCCCATCAGGGCAGGTAAATCACGAGCAGTACTTC. Complete variable domain (other parts from reference TRBV9 and TRBJ2-7): DSGVTQTPKHLITATGQRVTLRCSPRSGDLSVYWYQQSLDQGLQFLIQYYNGEERAKGNILERFSAQQFPDLHSELNLSSLELGDSALYFCASSPSGQVNHEQYFGPGTRLTVT.

This clonotype was counted between two and nine times. The rearrangement uses TRBV12-5 and TRBJ1-3; tentative D call: TRBD1 (6 bases). The V and J ends lost 7 bases and 0 bases respectively, with 19 bases between them. This CDR3 is 17 amino acids long. Germline V lookup: CDR1 LGHNT, CDR2 FRNRAP. CDR3 region: CASALHRDTYSGNTIYF. The DNA for the CDR3 is TGTGCTAGTGCCCTCCACCGGGACACCTACTCTGGAAACACCATATATTTT.

A few counts support this clonotype. The V call is TRBV28, the J call TRBJ2-3, with a weak D call TRBD2 (6 bases). There are 13 residues in the CDR3. CDR1 MDHEN and CDR2 SYDVKM come from the germline V gene. Trimming pared 3 bases from V and 10 bases from J, leaving 14 bases between. This CDR3 is CASSFVRGGPQYF. In nucleotides, the CDR3 is TGTGCCAGCAGTTTTGTACGGGGAGGCCCGCAGTATTTT.